The clone carrying this T cell receptor (beta chain) was found a few times. Per the germline V gene, CDR1 is SGHRS and CDR2 is YFSETQ. Trimming took off 6 bases at V and 5 bases at J, with 14 bases between the two ends. The CDR3 runs 13 residues. The data derive from a study of identical twins. TCRdb reanalysed the 5' RACE reads using MiXCR and keeps one entry per CDR3 protein. The table shows a few hundred thousand distinct CDR3 sequences, with around 9% occurring only once. The chain combines TRBV5-1 with TRBJ1-2; D is ambiguous. The TCR was taken from a woman aged 45 to 65 in good health. Sample: naive T cells sorted from blood. CDR3 sequence reads: CASKAPETYGYTF. The CDR3 coding sequence is TGCGCCAGCAAAGCGCCAGAGACGTATGGCTACACCTTC.